This T cell receptor beta chain was documented in a study of T cell responses to AZD1222 COVID-19 vaccine. Turning to the study itself: Second doses at about 4 or about 12 weeks were pooled. Study-level results: Baseline seropositives among AZD1222 recipients totaled only 5 to 7.

TCRdb's copy holds only in-frame clones and misses some; the assay was immunoSEQ multiplex PCR. The sample has about 140,000 clones, 80% to 95% seen once; the top ten hold around 3%. V was clipped by 5 bases and J by 0 bases, with 12 bases between them. The germline gives CDR1 SGHTA, CDR2 FQGNSA. The CDR3 totals 15 residues. Regarding this clone: Its antigen is undetermined.

The sequencing here drew on peripheral blood, taken on day 0 of AZD1222 vaccination. The clonotype comes from an adult in good health. The V gene is TRBV7-2, the J gene TRBJ2-3; TRBD1 is a possible D gene (5 bases). CDR3 residues: CASSLWGGSTDTQYF. Written as DNA, the CDR3 is TGTGCCAGCAGCCTCTGGGGCGGAAGCACAGATACGCAGTATTTT.